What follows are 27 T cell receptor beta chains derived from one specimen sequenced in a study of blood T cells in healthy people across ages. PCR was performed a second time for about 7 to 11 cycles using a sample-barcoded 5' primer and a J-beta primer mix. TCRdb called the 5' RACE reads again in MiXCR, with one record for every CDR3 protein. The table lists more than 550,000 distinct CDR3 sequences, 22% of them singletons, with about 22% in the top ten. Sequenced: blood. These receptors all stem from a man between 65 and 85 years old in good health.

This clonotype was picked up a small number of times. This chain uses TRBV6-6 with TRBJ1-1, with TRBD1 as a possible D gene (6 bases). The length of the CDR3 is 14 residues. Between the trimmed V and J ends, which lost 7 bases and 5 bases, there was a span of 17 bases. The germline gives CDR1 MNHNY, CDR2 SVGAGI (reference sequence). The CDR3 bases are TGTGCCAGCACCACACAGGGTTTCGGTACTGAAGCTTTCTTT. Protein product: CASTTQGFGTEAFF.

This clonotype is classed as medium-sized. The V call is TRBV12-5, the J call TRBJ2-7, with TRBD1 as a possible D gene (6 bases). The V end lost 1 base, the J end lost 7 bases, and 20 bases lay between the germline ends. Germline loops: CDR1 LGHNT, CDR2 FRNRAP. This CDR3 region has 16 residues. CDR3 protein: CASGLAQPGHALEQYF. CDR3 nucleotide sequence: TGTGCTAGTGGTTTGGCACAACCGGGACACGCTTTGGAGCAGTACTTC. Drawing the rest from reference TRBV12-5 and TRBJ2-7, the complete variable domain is DARVTQTPRHKVTEMGQEVTMRCQPILGHNTVFWYRQTMMQGLELLAYFRNRAPLDDSGMPKDRFSAEMPDATLATLKIQPSEPRDSAVYFCASGLAQPGHALEQYFGPGTRLTVT.

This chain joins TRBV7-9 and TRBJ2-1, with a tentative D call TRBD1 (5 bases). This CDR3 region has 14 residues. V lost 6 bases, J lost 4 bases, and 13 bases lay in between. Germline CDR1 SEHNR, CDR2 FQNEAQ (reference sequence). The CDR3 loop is CASSSSQGYNEQFF. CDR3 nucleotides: TGTGCCAGCAGTTCCTCGCAGGGTTACAATGAGCAGTTCTTC.

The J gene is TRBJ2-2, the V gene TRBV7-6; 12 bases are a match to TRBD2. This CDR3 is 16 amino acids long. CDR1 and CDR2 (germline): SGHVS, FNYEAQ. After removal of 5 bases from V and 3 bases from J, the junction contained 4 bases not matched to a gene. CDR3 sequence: CASSILAGGDTGELFF. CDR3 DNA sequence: TGTGCCAGCAGCATACTAGCGGGAGGCGACACCGGGGAGCTGTTTTTT.

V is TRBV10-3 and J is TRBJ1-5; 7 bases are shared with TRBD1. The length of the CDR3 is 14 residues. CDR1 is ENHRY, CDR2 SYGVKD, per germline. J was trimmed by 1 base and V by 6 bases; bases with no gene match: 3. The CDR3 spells CAISDRASNQPQHF. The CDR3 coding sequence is TGTGCCATCAGCGACAGGGCAAGCAATCAGCCCCAGCATTTT.

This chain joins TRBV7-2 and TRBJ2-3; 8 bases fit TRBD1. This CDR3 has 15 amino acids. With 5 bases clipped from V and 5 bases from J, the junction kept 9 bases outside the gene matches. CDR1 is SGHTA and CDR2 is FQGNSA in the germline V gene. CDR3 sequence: CASSPQTGAGDTQYF. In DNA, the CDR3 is TGTGCCAGCAGCCCCCAGACAGGGGCGGGAGATACGCAGTATTTT. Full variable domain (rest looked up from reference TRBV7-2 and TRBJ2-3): GAGVSQSPSNKVTEKGKDVELRCDPISGHTALYWYRQSLGQGLEFLIYFQGNSAPDKSGLPSDRFSAERTGGSVSTLTIQRTQQEDSAVYLCASSPQTGAGDTQYFGPGTRLTVL.

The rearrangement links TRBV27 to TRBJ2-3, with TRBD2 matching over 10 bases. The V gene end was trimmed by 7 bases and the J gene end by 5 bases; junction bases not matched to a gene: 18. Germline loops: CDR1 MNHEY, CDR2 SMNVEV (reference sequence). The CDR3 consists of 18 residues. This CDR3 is CASILTGRLAGAGDTQYF. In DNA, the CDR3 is TGTGCCAGCATTCTCACGGGGAGGCTAGCGGGAGCAGGAGATACGCAGTATTTT.

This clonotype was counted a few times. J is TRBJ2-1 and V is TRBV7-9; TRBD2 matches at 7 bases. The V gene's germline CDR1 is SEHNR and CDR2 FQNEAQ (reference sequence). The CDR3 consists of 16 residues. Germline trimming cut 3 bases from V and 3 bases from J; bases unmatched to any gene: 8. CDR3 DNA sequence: TGTGCCAGCAGCTTTGCTGGCGGGGGAGTCTACAATGAGCAGTTCTTC. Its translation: CASSFAGGGVYNEQFF.

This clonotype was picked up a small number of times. The DNA of the CDR3 is TGTGCCAGCTCGCCAAGCGGGAGCCAAGAGACCCAGTACTTC. The encoded protein is CASSPSGSQETQYF. The chain links TRBV18 to TRBJ2-5; 8 bases agree with TRBD2. Trimming removed 6 bases from V and 1 base from J; junction bases left unmatched: 4. Germline CDR1 reads KGHSH; CDR2 reads LQKENI. The CDR3 is 14 amino acids.

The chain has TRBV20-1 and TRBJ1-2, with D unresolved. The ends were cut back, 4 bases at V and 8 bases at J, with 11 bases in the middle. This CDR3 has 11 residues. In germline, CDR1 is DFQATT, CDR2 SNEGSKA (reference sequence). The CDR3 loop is CSANTGEGYTF. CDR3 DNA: TGCAGTGCTAACACCGGAGAAGGCTACACCTTC.

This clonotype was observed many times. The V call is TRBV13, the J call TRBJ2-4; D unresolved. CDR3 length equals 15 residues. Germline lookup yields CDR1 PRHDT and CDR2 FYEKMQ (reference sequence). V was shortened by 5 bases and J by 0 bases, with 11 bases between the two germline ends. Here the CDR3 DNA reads TGTGCCAGCAGCCCTAGGACGTTAGCCAAAAACATTCAGTACTTC. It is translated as CASSPRTLAKNIQYF.

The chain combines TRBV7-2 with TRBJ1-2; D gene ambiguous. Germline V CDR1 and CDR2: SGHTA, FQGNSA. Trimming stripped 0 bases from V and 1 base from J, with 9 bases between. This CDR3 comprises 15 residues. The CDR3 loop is CASSLAFTVNYGYTF. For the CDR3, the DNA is TGTGCCAGCAGCTTAGCGTTCACAGTTAACTATGGCTACACCTTC.

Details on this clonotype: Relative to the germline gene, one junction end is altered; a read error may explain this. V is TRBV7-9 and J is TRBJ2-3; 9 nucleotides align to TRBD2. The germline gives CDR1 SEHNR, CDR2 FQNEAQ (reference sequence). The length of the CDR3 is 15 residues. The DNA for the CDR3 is TGTGCCAGCAGTTTAGGGGCGGGGGGGCCGGATACGCAGTATTTT. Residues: CASSLGAGGPDTQYF.

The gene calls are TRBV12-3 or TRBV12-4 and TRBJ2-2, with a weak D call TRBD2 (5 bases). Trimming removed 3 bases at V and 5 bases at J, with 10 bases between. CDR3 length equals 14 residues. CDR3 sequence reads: CASSFHEGTGELFF. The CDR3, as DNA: TGTGCCAGCAGTTTTCATGAGGGTACCGGGGAGCTGTTTTTT.

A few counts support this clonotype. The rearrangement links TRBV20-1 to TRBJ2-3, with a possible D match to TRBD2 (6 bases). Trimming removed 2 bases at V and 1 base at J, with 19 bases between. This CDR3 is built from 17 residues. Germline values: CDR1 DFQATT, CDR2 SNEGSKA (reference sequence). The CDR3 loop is CSARSGLGAGRTDTQYF. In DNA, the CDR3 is TGCAGTGCTAGATCCGGCCTTGGGGCGGGACGCACAGATACGCAGTATTTT.

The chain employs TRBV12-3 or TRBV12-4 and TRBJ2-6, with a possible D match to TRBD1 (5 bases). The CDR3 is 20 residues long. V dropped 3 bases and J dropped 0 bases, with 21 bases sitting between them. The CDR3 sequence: CASSFFFLNRRSSGANVLTF. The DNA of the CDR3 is TGTGCCAGCAGTTTTTTTTTCTTGAACAGGAGAAGCTCTGGGGCCAACGTCCTGACTTTC.

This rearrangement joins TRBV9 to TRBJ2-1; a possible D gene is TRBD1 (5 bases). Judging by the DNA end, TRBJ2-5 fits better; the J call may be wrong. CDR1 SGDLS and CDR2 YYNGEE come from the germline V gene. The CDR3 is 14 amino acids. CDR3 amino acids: CASKKALGEETQYF. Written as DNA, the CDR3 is TGTGCCAGCAAAAAGGCCCTAGGGGAAGAGACCCAGTACTTC.

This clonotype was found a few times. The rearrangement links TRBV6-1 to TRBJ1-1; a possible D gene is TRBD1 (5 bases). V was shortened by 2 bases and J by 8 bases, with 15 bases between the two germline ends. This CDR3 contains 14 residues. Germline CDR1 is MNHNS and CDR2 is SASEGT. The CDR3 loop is CASSELRGAKEAFF. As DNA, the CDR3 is TGTGCCAGCAGTGAATTAAGGGGCGCCAAAGAAGCTTTCTTT.

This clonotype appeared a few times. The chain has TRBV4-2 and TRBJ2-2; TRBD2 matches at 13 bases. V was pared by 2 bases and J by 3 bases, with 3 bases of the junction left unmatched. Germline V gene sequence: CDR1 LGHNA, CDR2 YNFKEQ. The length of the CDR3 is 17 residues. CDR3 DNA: TGTGCCAGCAGCCAAACTAGCGGGGGGGCCGACACCGGGGAGCTGTTTTTT. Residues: CASSQTSGGADTGELFF.

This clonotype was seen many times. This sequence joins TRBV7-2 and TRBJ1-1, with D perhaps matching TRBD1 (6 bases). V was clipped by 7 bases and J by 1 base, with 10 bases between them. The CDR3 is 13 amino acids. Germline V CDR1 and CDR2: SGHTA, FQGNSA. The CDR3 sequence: CASIGQPNTEAFF. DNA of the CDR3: TGTGCCAGCATAGGACAGCCGAACACTGAAGCTTTCTTT.

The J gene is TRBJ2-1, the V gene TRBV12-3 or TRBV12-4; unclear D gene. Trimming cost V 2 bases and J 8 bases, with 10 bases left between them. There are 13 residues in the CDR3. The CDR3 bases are TGTGCCAGCAGTTTACCCCCTTGGCATGAGCAGTTCTTC. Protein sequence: CASSLPPWHEQFF.

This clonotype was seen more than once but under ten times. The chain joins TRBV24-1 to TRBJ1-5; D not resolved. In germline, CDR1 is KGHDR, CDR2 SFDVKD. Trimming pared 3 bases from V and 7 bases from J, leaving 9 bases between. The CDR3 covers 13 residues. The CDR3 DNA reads TGTGCCACCAGTGATCTGAAGGGACAGCCCCAGCATTTT. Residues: CATSDLKGQPQHF.

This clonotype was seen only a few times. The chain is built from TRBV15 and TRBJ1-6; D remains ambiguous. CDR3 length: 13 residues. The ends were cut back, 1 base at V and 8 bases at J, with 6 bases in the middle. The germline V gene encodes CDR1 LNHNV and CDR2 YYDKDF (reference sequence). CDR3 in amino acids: CATSRGADSPLHF. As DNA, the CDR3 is TGTGCCACCAGCAGAGGGGCGGATTCACCCCTCCACTTT.

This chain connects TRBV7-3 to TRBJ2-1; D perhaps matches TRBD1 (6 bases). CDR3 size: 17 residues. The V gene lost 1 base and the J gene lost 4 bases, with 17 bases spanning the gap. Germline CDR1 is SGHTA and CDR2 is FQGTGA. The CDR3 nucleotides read TGTGCCAGCAGCTTAAACCCCCAGGGGTCAGGGTACAATGAGCAGTTCTTC. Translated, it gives CASSLNPQGSGYNEQFF. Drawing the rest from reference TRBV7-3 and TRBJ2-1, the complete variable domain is GAGVSQTPSNKVTEKGKYVELRCDPISGHTALYWYRQSLGQGPEFLIYFQGTGAADDSGLPNDRFFAVRPEGSVSTLKIQRTERGDSAVYLCASSLNPQGSGYNEQFFGPGTRLTVL.

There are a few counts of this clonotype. The CDR3 loop reads CSARDPRTPTEAFF. In DNA form, the CDR3 reads TGCAGTGCTAGAGATCCCCGGACACCCACTGAAGCTTTCTTT. V usage is TRBV20-1 and J usage is TRBJ1-1; weak D call: TRBD1 (5 bases). V lost 0 bases, J lost 4 bases, and 12 bases lay in between. This CDR3 contains 14 residues. Germline lookup yields CDR1 DFQATT and CDR2 SNEGSKA (reference sequence).

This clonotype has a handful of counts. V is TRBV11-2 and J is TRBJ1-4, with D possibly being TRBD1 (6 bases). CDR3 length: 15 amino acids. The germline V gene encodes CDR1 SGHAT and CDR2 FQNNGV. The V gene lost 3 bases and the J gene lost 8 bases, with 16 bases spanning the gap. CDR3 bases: TGTGCCAGCAGCTTGATAGGGGGGAGGGTCGAAAAACTGTTTTTT. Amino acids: CASSLIGGRVEKLFF.

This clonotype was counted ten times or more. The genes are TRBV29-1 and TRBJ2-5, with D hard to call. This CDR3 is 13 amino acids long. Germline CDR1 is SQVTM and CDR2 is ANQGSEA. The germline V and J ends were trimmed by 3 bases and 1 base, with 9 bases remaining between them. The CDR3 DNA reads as TGCAGCGTTGATCGGTCCCCCCAAGAGACCCAGTACTTC. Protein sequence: CSVDRSPQETQYF.